What follows describes a single T cell receptor (beta chain). This specimen comes from a study of blood T cells in healthy people across ages. A sample-barcoded 5' primer and a J-beta primer mix were used in a second PCR of roughly 7 to 11 cycles. Through a template-switch adaptor with 12 random nucleotides, each cDNA molecule received a tag. TCRdb ran MiXCR on the 5' RACE reads and lists one entry per CDR3 protein. The sample gives almost 800,000 distinct CDR3 sequences, roughly 50% of which show up once; around 22% is in the top ten. Looked up from germline, CDR1 is SGHTA and CDR2 is FQGNSA. CDR3 length equals 14 residues. V shed 4 bases and J shed 1 base, with 10 bases lying between them. The donors, healthy Caucasians from Russia, were aged roughly 6 to 90.

The J gene is TRBJ2-5, the V gene TRBV7-2; D remains ambiguous. The sequenced material came from blood. The clonotype originates from a man aged 25-40 years in good health. The CDR3 region is CASSYEPSQETQYF. In nucleotides, the CDR3 is TGTGCCAGCAGCTACGAACCCTCCCAAGAGACCCAGTACTTC.